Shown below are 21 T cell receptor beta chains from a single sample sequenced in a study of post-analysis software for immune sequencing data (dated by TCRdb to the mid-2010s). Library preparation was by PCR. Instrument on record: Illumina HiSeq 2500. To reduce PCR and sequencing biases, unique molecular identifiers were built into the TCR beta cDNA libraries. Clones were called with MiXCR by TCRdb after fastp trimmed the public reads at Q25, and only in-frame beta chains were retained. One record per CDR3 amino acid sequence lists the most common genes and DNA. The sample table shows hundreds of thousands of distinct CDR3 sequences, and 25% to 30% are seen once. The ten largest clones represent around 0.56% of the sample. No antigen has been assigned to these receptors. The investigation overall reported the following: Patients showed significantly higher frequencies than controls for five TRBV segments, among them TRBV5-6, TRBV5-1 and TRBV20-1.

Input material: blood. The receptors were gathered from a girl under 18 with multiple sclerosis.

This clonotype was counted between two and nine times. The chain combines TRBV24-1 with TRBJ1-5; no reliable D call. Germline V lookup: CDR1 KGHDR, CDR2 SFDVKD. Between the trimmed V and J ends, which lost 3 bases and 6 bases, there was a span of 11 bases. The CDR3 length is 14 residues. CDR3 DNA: TGTGCCACCAGTGATGCAAACCTCGGTCAGCCCCAGCATTTT. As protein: CATSDANLGQPQHF.

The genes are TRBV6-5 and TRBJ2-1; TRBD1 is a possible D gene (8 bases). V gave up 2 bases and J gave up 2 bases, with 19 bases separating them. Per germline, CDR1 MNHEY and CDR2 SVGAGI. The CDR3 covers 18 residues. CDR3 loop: CASSYGLDRGRTYNEQFF. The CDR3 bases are TGTGCCAGCAGTTACGGACTAGACAGGGGAAGGACCTACAATGAGCAGTTCTTC.

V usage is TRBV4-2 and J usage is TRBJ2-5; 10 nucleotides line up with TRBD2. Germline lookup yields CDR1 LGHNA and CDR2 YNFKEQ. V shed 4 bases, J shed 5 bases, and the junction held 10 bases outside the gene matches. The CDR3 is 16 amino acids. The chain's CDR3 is CASSPYSSGRTETQYF. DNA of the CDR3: TGTGCCAGCAGCCCTTATAGTAGCGGGAGGACGGAGACCCAGTACTTC.

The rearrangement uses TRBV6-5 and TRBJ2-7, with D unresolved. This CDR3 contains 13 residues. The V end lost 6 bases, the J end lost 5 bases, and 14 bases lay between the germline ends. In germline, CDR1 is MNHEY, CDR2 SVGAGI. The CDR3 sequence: CASRGIGVHEQYF. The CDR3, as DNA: TGTGCCAGCAGGGGCATTGGGGTCCACGAGCAGTACTTC.

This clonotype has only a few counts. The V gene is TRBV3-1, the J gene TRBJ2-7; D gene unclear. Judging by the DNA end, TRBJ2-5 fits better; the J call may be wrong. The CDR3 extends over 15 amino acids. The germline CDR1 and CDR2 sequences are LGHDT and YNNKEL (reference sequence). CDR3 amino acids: CASSQDFASRKTQYF. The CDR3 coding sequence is TGTGCCAGCAGCCAAGATTTTGCTAGTAGGAAGACCCAGTACTTC.

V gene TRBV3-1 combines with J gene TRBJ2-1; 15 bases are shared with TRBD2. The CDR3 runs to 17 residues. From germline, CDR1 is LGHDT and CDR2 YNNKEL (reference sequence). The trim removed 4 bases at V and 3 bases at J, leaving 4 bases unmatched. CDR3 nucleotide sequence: TGTGCCAGCAGCCCGGGACTAGCGGGAGGACTCTACAATGAGCAGTTCTTC. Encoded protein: CASSPGLAGGLYNEQFF.

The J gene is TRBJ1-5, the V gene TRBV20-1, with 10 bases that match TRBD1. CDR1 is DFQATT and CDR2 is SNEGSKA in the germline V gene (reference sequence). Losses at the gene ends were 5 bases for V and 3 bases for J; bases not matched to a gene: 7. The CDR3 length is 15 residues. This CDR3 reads CSAAGGQGVNQPQHF. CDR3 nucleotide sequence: TGCAGTGCTGCAGGAGGACAGGGGGTCAATCAGCCCCAGCATTTT.

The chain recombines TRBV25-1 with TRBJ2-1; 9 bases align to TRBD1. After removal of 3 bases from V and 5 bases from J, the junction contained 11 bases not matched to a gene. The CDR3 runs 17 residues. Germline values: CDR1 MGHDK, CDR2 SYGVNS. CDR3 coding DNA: TGTGCCAGCAGTGACCCGGGACAGGGCCTCAACGACAATGAGCAGTTCTTC. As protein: CASSDPGQGLNDNEQFF.

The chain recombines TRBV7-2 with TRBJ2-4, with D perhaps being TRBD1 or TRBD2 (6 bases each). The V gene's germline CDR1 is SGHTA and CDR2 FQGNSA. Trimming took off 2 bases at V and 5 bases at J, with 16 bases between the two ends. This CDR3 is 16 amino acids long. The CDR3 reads CASSLSPGEVQNIQYF. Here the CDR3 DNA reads TGTGCCAGCAGCTTAAGTCCAGGGGAGGTCCAAAACATTCAGTACTTC. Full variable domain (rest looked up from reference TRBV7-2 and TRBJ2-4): GAGVSQSPSNKVTEKGKDVELRCDPISGHTALYWYRQSLGQGLEFLIYFQGNSAPDKSGLPSDRFSAERTGGSVSTLTIQRTQQEDSAVYLCASSLSPGEVQNIQYFGAGTRLSVL.

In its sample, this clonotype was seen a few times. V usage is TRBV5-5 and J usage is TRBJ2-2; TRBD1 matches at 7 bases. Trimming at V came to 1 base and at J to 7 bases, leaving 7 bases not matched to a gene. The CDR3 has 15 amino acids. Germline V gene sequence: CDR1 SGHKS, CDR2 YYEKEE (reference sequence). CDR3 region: CASSLLQGMFGELFF. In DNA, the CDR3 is TGTGCCAGCAGCTTGCTACAGGGGATGTTCGGGGAGCTGTTTTTT.

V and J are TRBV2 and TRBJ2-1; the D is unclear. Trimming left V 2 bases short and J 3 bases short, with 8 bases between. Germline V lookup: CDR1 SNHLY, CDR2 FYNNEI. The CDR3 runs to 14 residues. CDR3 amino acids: CASSEQLIYNEQFF. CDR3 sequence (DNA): TGTGCCAGCAGTGAACAACTGATCTACAATGAGCAGTTCTTC.

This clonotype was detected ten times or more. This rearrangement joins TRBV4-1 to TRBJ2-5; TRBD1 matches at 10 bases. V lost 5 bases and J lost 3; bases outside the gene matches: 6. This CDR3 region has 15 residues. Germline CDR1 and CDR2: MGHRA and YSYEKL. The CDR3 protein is CASSTMDRGKETQYF. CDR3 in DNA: TGCGCCAGCAGCACGATGGACAGGGGGAAAGAGACCCAGTACTTC.

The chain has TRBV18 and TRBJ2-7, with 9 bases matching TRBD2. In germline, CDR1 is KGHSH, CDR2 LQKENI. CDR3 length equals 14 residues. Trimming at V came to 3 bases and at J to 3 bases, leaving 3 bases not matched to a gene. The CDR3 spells CASSPATSGYEQYF. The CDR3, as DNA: TGTGCCAGCTCACCGGCGACTAGCGGCTACGAGCAGTACTTC.

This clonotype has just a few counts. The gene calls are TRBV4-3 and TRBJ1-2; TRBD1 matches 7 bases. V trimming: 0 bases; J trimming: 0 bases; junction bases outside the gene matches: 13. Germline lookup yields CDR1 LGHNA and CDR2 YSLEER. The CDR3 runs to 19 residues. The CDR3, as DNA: TGCGCCAGCAGCCAAGATAATGGGTGGGACAGCAACACTAACTATGGCTACACCTTC. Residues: CASSQDNGWDSNTNYGYTF.

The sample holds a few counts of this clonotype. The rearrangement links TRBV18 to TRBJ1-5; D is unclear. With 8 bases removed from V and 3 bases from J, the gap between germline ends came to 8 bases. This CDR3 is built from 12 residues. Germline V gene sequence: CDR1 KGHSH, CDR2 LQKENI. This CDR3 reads CASASTNQPQHF. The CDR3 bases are TGTGCCAGCGCCAGTACCAATCAGCCCCAGCATTTT.

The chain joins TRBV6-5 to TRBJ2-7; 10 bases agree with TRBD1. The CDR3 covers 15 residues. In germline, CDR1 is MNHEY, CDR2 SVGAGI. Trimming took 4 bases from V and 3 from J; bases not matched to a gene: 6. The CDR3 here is CASSSPTGGNYEQYF. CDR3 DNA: TGTGCCAGCAGTTCCCCGACAGGGGGCAACTACGAGCAGTACTTC.

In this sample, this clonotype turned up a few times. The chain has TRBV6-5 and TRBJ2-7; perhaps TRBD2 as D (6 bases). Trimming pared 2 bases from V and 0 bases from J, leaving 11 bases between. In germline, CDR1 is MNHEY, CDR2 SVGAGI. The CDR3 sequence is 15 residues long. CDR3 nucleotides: TGTGCCAGCAGTTACGGAGGGGAACTCTCCTACGAGCAGTACTTC. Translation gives CASSYGGELSYEQYF.

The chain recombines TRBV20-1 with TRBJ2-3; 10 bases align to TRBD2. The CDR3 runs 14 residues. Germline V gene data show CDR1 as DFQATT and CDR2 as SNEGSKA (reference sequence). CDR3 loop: CSLASGRAPDTQYF. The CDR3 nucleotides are TGCAGCTTAGCAAGCGGGAGGGCCCCAGATACGCAGTATTTT.

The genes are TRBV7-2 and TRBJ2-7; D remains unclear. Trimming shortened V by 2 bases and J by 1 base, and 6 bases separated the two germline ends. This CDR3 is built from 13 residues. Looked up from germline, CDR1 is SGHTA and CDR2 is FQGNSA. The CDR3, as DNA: TGTGCCAGCAGCTTACGGATTTCCTACGAGCAGTACTTC. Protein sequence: CASSLRISYEQYF.

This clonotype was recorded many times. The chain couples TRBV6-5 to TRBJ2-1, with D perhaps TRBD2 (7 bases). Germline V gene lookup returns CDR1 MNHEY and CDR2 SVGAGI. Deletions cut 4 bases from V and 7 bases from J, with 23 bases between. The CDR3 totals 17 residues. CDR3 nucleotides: TGTGCCAGCAGTTCGAGAGGGGGGGCCCCCTCGGTGAATGAGCAGTTCTTC. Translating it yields CASSSRGGAPSVNEQFF.

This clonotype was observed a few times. CDR3 residues: CAIRATAMNTEAFF. CDR3 sequence (DNA): TGTGCCATCAGAGCGACAGCGATGAACACTGAAGCTTTCTTT. The V call is TRBV10-3, the J call TRBJ1-1, with a possible D match to TRBD1 (5 bases). Trimming removed 6 bases at V and 0 bases at J, with 11 bases between. The CDR3 runs to 14 residues. Germline lookup yields CDR1 ENHRY and CDR2 SYGVKD.